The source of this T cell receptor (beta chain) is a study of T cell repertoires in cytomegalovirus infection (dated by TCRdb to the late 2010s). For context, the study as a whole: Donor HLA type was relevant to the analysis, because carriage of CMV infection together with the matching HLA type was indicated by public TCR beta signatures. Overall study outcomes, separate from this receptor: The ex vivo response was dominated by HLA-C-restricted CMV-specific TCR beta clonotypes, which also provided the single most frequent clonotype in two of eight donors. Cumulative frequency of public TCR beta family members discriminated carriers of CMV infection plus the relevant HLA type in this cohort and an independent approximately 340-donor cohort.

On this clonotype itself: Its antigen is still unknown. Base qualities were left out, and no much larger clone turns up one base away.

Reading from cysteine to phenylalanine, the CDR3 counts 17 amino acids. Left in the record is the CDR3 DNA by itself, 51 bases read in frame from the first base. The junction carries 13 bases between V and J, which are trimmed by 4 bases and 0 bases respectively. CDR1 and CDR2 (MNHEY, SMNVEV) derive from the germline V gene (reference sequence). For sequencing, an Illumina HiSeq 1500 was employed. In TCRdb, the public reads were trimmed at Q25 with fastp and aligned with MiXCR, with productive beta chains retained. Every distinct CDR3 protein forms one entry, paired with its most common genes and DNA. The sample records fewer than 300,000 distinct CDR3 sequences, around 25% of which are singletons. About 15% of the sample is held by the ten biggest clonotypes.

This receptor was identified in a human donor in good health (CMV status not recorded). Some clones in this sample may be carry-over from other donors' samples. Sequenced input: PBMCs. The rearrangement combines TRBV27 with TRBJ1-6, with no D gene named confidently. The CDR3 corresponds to CASSSRLLSSYNSPLHF. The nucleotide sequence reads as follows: TGTGCCAGCAGTTCCAGACTCTTGAGCTCCTATAATTCACCCCTCCACTTT.